Listed here is a single T cell receptor (beta chain). Its antigen is still unknown. The data belong to a study of cytomegalovirus exposure and HLA in healthy donors. Study outcomes and limitations: What a later analysis showed was that several of the most significant clusters appeared linked to common viral pathogens. The availability of immune exposure information extended only to CMV serostatus.

PCR amplification relied on 60 Vbeta primers (plus 13 Jbeta primers). TCRdb keeps only in-frame clones here, not all; method: immunoSEQ multiplex PCR. The repertoire holds fewer than 200,000 clones, with roughly four fifths as singletons. From germline, CDR1 is MNHNS and CDR2 SASEGT. The CDR3 runs to 13 residues. V lost 6 bases and J lost 5; bases outside the gene matches: 7. Sequencing input: PBMCs. The TCR originated in a man aged 45-65 years in good health and CMV-seropositive. The chain links TRBV6-1 to TRBJ2-7; 7 bases are a match to TRBD1. CDR3 sequence reads: CASRRQGTNEQYF. DNA for the CDR3: TGTGCCAGCAGACGACAGGGAACCAACGAGCAGTACTTC.